A selection of T cell receptor beta chains follows, all from one sample in a study of control samples from healthy donors and cancer patients. Sequenced by immunoSEQ multiplex PCR; TCRdb stores in-frame clones only, minus some. The sample carries roughly 24,000 clones, roughly 84% recorded once. The sample comprised PBMCs. The receptors stem from a man between 60 and 75 years old with head and neck cancer. CDR3s include the opening cysteine and the closing phenylalanine or tryptophan. A D gene is named only where the DNA matches it firmly. Only some rows state a clone size, as once, few, many or a class for expanded clones.

j_gene	d_gene	v_gene	abundance	CDR3aa	CDR3nt
TRBJ2-6	.	TRBV9	.	CASSRDPSSGANVLTF	TGTGCCAGCAGCCGAGACCCCAGCTCTGGGGCCAACGTCCTGACTTTC
TRBJ2-7	TRBD2	TRBV27	.	CASRQAWGGLGEQYF	TGTGCCAGCAGGCAGGCTTGGGGAGGGTTGGGCGAGCAGTACTTC
TRBJ2-7	.	TRBV5-5	once	CASSFLGPEQYF	TGTGCCAGCAGCTTTCTCGGGCCCGAGCAGTACTTC
TRBJ1-4	.	TRBV18	.	CASSPRRSDEKLFF	TGTGCCAGCTCACCAAGACGGTCGGATGAAAAACTGTTTTTT
TRBJ2-7	.	TRBV7-2	.	CASSLVSGQSYEQYF	TGTGCCAGCAGCTTAGTTTCGGGACAATCCTACGAGCAGTACTTC
TRBJ1-1	.	TRBV5-1	.	CASYPTYTEAEAFF	TGCGCCAGCTACCCTACTTATACAGAGGCTGAAGCTTTCTTT
TRBJ1-2	.	TRBV2	.	CASSGGRDPYGYTF	TGTGCCAGCAGTGGCGGCAGGGACCCCTATGGCTACACCTTC
TRBJ2-6	TRBD1	TRBV4-1	.	CASSRGQTNSGANVLTF	TGCGCCAGCAGCCGGGGACAGACCAACTCTGGGGCCAACGTCCTGACTTTC
TRBJ2-7	.	TRBV6-6	.	CASSYSKEQYF	TGTGCCAGCAGTTACTCGAAAGAGCAGTACTTC
TRBJ2-3	TRBD2	TRBV19	.	CASSFGTSGGADTQYF	TGTGCCAGTAGCTTTGGGACTAGCGGGGGGGCAGATACGCAGTATTTT
TRBJ2-7	TRBD2	TRBV5-5	.	CASSLIGSGTIYEQYF	TGTGCCAGCAGCTTAATTGGTAGCGGGACAATCTACGAGCAGTACTTC
TRBJ1-1	TRBD1	TRBV19	.	CASSTQGGRAFF	TGTGCCAGTAGTACCCAGGGGGGAAGAGCTTTCTTT
TRBJ2-5	TRBD1	TRBV3-1/TRBV3-2	.	CASSPVPGQGQETQYF	TGTGCCAGCAGCCCAGTCCCCGGACAGGGTCAAGAGACCCAGTACTTC
TRBJ2-1	TRBD2	TRBV19	once	CASSTGLGVAEQFF	TGTGCCAGTAGCACGGGACTAGGGGTCGCTGAGCAGTTCTTC
TRBJ2-5	.	TRBV6-5	.	CASSLGTGEQETQYF	TGTGCCAGCAGCCTTGGAACGGGGGAACAAGAGACCCAGTACTTC
TRBJ1-3	.	TRBV9	.	CASSDHSIGNTIYF	TGTGCCAGCAGCGATCACAGCATTGGAAACACCATATATTTT
TRBJ1-1	.	TRBV11-1	.	CASSRQTNTEAFF	TGTGCCAGCAGCCGACAGACGAACACTGAAGCTTTCTTT
TRBJ2-3	TRBD2	TRBV29-1	.	CSAWPAGVLTDTQYF	TGCAGCGCCTGGCCAGCGGGGGTTCTCACAGATACGCAGTATTTT
TRBJ2-2	TRBD2	TRBV28	.	CASSPPGTRAGWVGELFF	TGTGCCAGCAGCCCACCGGGAACCCGAGCGGGATGGGTCGGGGAGCTGTTTTTT
TRBJ2-3	.	TRBV5-1	.	CASSSATGWDTQYF	TGCGCCAGCAGCTCGGCAACAGGGTGGGATACGCAGTATTTT
TRBJ2-2	.	TRBV7-2	.	CASSLEQITGELFF	TGTGCCAGCAGCTTAGAACAGATCACCGGGGAGCTGTTTTTT
TRBJ2-6	.	TRBV5-1	.	CASSFAASGANVLTF	TGCGCCAGCAGCTTTGCAGCTTCTGGGGCCAACGTCCTGACTTTC
TRBJ1-1	.	TRBV5-6	.	CASSSSDSWTEAFF	TGTGCCAGCAGCTCTTCTGACAGCTGGACTGAAGCTTTCTTT
TRBJ1-5	.	TRBV29-1	.	CSVAGEGNQPQHF	TGCAGCGTTGCTGGGGAGGGCAATCAGCCCCAGCATTTT
TRBJ2-6	TRBD1	TRBV7-2	.	CASSLGGGTGSSGANVLTF	TGTGCCAGCAGCTTAGGAGGCGGGACAGGGAGCTCTGGGGCCAACGTCCTGACTTTC
TRBJ1-4	.	TRBV12-3/TRBV12-4	.	CASAPSQREKLFF	TGTGCCAGCGCTCCGAGCCAGCGGGAAAAACTGTTTTTT
TRBJ2-7	.	TRBV27	.	CASSLLGSEYEQYF	TGTGCCAGCAGTTTACTAGGGAGCGAGTACGAGCAGTACTTC
TRBJ2-3	TRBD2	TRBV5-1	.	CASSPGTSGASTDTQYF	TGCGCCAGCAGCCCCGGGACTAGCGGAGCTAGCACAGATACGCAGTATTTT
TRBJ2-1	TRBD2	TRBV25-1	once	CASSDSGRGDNEQFF	TGTGCCAGCAGCGATAGCGGGAGGGGTGACAATGAGCAGTTCTTC
TRBJ1-5	.	TRBV6-5	.	CASSSGVFNQPQHF	TGTGCCAGCAGTTCAGGGGTTTTCAATCAGCCCCAGCATTTT
TRBJ2-1	TRBD1	TRBV11-2	.	CASSLIGTGRNEQFF	TGTGCCAGCAGCTTGATCGGGACAGGGCGGAATGAGCAGTTCTTC
TRBJ1-2	.	TRBV15	.	CATSRDLTLNSHGYTF	TGTGCCACCAGCAGAGATCTGACACTCAACAGCCATGGCTACACCTTC
TRBJ2-7	.	TRBV7-2	.	CASSIWTGPYEQYF	TGTGCCAGCAGCATTTGGACGGGACCCTACGAGCAGTACTTC
TRBJ1-4	.	TRBV6-5	.	CASSYSRQYLTGKLFF	TGTGCCAGCAGTTACTCGAGGCAGTACCTTACCGGAAAACTGTTTTTT
TRBJ2-5	TRBD2	TRBV2	.	CASRGTSGSLSETQYF	TGTGCCAGCAGGGGGACTAGCGGGAGTCTCTCGGAGACCCAGTACTTC
TRBJ1-1	.	TRBV28	.	CASSLPLWTAPDTEAFF	TGTGCCAGCAGTTTACCCCTTTGGACAGCCCCGGACACTGAAGCTTTCTTT
TRBJ2-3	.	TRBV9	.	CASSVLSPYTQYF	TGTGCCAGCAGCGTATTGTCTCCTTATACGCAGTATTTT
TRBJ1-3	.	TRBV2	.	CASSEGTPGNTIYF	TGTGCCAGCAGTGAGGGGACCCCTGGAAACACCATATATTTT
TRBJ2-3	.	TRBV4-1	.	CASSQGSTGSTDTQYF	TGCGCCAGCAGCCAAGGGAGCACGGGTTCTACAGATACGCAGTATTTT
TRBJ2-7	TRBD2	TRBV14	few	CASSQRTSGKNEQYF	TGTGCCAGCAGCCAGAGGACTAGCGGGAAGAACGAGCAGTACTTC
TRBJ1-3	.	TRBV5-1	.	CASSLGADGNTIYF	TGCGCCAGCAGCTTGGGGGCAGATGGGAACACCATATATTTT
TRBJ2-6	.	TRBV27	medium-sized	CASSPPGQRGANVLTF	TGTGCCAGCAGTCCGCCGGGACAAAGGGGAGCCAACGTCCTGACTTTC
TRBJ1-1	TRBD1	TRBV5-1	medium-sized	CASSLGVTGQRNTEAFF	TGCGCCAGCAGCTTGGGAGTTACGGGACAGAGGAACACTGAAGCTTTCTTT
TRBJ2-5	.	TRBV18	.	CASSRFEGVRETQYF	TGTGCCAGCTCCCGATTTGAAGGGGTGCGGGAGACCCAGTACTTC
TRBJ1-2	TRBD1	TRBV23-1	.	CASSQSGQGADGYTF	TGCGCCAGCAGTCAATCGGGACAGGGGGCGGATGGCTACACCTTC
TRBJ2-2	.	TRBV10-1	once	CAHTHVGQGSEHRGAVF	.
TRBJ2-5	.	TRBV12-3/TRBV12-4	once	CASSLAGAETQYF	TGTGCCAGCAGTTTAGCAGGGGCCGAGACCCAGTACTTC
TRBJ2-2	.	TRBV24-1	.	CATSEAERGELFF	TGTGCCACCAGTGAGGCAGAGCGCGGGGAGCTGTTTTTT
TRBJ1-1	.	TRBV19	.	CASSGGLGTEAFF	TGTGCCAGTAGTGGGGGACTCGGAACTGAAGCTTTCTTT
TRBJ2-5	.	TRBV24-1	.	CATSDSKRSPQETQYF	TGTGCCACCAGTGATTCCAAGAGATCGCCCCAAGAGACCCAGTACTTC
TRBJ1-5	.	TRBV7-8	.	CASSLGGSQPQHF	TGTGCCAGCAGCTTAGGAGGGTCTCAGCCCCAGCATTTT